A selection of T cell receptor beta chains follows, all from one sample in a study of blood T cell repertoires in COVID-19. Clones were read by immunoSEQ multiplex PCR, and TCRdb kept only the in-frame ones, dropping some. This table has some 21,000 clones, roughly 80% appearing once. Sequenced: peripheral blood. These TCRs come from a human donor in a cohort sampled during active COVID-19. The CDR3 runs from the conserved cysteine through the conserved F or W. The order of the fields is CDR3 DNA, CDR3 protein, J gene, D gene, V gene, clone size. The D gene is left open where the match is weak. For some rows the clone size is stated as once, few or many, or as a class when expanded; others skip it.

TGCGCCAGCAGCCAAGGACCAAGGGGTCCTAGTTCACCCCTCCACTTT | CASSQGPRGPSSPLHF | TRBJ1-6 | NA | TRBV4-1 | NA
TGCGCCAGCAGGCCTGACAGGGAAGGGTTTAATTCACCCCTCCACTTT | CASRPDREGFNSPLHF | TRBJ1-6 | TRBD1 | TRBV5-1 | once
TGTGCCAGCGGAGCGGGCCACACAGATACGCAGTATTTT | CASGAGHTDTQYF | TRBJ2-3 | NA | TRBV6-4 | few
TGTGCCAGCAGCTTAGCCTTGAACACTGAAGCTTTCTTT | CASSLALNTEAFF | TRBJ1-1 | NA | TRBV7-8 | NA
TGTGCCAGCAGTGAAGCCGGGCTCCCCGGGAGTGAGCAGTTCTTC | CASSEAGLPGSEQFF | TRBJ2-1 | NA | TRBV6-1 | NA
TGTGCCAGCAGCGTAGAGGGGGCAGGCACCTCACCCCTCCACTTT | CASSVEGAGTSPLHF | TRBJ1-6 | TRBD1 | TRBV9 | NA
TGTGCCAGCAGGAGGGGACACTCGGGGACCCAGTACTTC | CASRRGHSGTQYF | TRBJ2-5 | NA | TRBV3-1/TRBV3-2 | few
TGTGCCAGTAGTCGGGCCGGGACAGGCTATGGCTACACCTTC | CASSRAGTGYGYTF | TRBJ1-2 | TRBD1 | TRBV19 | once
TGTGCCAGCTCACCGGGGGAGGACTATGGCTACACCTTC | CASSPGEDYGYTF | TRBJ1-2 | NA | TRBV18 | NA
TGTGCCAGCAGTTTATGGGACAGGGGAAAACTGTTTTTT | CASSLWDRGKLFF | TRBJ1-4 | TRBD1 | TRBV12-3/TRBV12-4 | NA
TGCAGTGTCGGGGATATGGAGACCCAGTACTTC | CSVGDMETQYF | TRBJ2-5 | NA | TRBV20-1 | NA
TGTGCCAGCAGTGAGATTGGGACACAGGAGGGCTACACCTTC | CASSEIGTQEGYTF | TRBJ1-2 | NA | TRBV6-1 | NA
TGCGCTAGCAGCGGGACTAGCGGGCACGAGCAGTACTTC | CASSGTSGHEQYF | TRBJ2-7 | TRBD2 | TRBV5-1 | NA
TGTGCCAGCAGCTCAGACGGGGGGGAGACCCAGTACTTC | CASSSDGGETQYF | TRBJ2-5 | TRBD2 | TRBV11-1 | NA
TGTGCCAGCAGTTCCCCAGGGGCAACTAATGAAAAACTGTTTTTT | CASSSPGATNEKLFF | TRBJ1-4 | NA | TRBV6-6 | NA
TGTGCCAGCTCACCAAGTAACGGAGGGACTAATGAAAAACTGTTTTTT | CASSPSNGGTNEKLFF | TRBJ1-4 | NA | TRBV18 | NA
TGTGCCAGCAGTTTCCTCAGGGTTAACCCTGAAGCTTTCTTT | CASSFLRVNPEAFF | TRBJ1-1 | NA | TRBV6-5 | NA
TGCGCCAGCAGCTCAGACGGACTAGCGAGCACAGATACGCAGTATTTT | CASSSDGLASTDTQYF | TRBJ2-3 | TRBD2 | TRBV5-1 | NA
TGTGCCTGGACAGAGAAAGGGAGGAACTATGGCTACACCTTC | CAWTEKGRNYGYTF | TRBJ1-2 | NA | TRBV30 | NA
TGTGCCAGCAGGCTGGGCCATAATTCACCCCTCCACTTT | CASRLGHNSPLHF | TRBJ1-6 | NA | TRBV27 | NA
TGTGCCATCAGAGGGGTGAATTCACCCCTCCACTTT | CAIRGVNSPLHF | TRBJ1-6 | NA | TRBV10-3 | NA